Sequencing of this T cell receptor beta chain was carried out in a study of OX40 agonist ivuxolimab in advanced cancers. For the study at large: Ivuxolimab, an antibody that agonizes OX40 (CD134), was administered to the patients. Patients enrolled in dose escalation were diagnosed with hepatocellular carcinoma, melanoma, renal cell or head and neck cancer.

Using immunoSEQ multiplex PCR, the repertoire was profiled, and TCRdb retains in-frame clones only, with some absent. The data contain roughly 58,000 clones, 65% to 85% of them singletons. This CDR3 spans 13 amino acids. Germline-derived CDR1 and CDR2 are SNHLY and FYNNEI. The V and J ends lost 4 bases and 3 bases respectively, with 10 bases between them. The rearrangement uses TRBV2 and TRBJ2-7; possibly TRBD1 for D (6 bases). Specimen: CD4+ or CD8+ T cells sorted from blood, collected in a trial of the OX40 agonist ivuxolimab. This receptor was taken from an adult with an advanced solid tumor such as melanoma, head and neck, liver or kidney cancer. CDR3 sequence reads: CASSVRGNYEQYF. CDR3 bases: TGTGCCAGCAGTGTGAGGGGGAACTACGAGCAGTACTTC.